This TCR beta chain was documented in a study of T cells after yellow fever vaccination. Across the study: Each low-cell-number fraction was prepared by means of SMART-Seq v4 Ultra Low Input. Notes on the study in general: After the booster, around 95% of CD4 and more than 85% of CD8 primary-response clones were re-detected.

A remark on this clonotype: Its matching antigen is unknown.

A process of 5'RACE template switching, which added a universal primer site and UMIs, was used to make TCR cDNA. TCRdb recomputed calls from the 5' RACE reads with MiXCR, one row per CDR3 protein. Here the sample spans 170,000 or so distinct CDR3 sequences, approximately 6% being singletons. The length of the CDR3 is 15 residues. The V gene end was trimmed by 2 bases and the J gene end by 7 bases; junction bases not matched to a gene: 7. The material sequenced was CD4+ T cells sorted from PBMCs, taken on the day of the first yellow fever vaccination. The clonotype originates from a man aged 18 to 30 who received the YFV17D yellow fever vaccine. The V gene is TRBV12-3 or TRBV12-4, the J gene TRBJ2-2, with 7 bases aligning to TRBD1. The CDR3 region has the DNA TGTGCCAGCAGTTTACGTGTAGGGGGCTTCGGGGAGCTGTTTTTT. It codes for CASSLRVGGFGELFF.